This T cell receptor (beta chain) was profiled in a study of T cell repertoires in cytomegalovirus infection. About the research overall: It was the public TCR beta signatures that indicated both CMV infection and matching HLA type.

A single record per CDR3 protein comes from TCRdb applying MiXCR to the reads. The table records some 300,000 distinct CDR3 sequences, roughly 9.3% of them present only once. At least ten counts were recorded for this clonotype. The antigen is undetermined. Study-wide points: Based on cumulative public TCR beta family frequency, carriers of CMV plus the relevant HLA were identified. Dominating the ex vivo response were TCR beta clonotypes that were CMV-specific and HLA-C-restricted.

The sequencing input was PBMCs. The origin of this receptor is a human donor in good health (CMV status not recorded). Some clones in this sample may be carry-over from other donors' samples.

CDR3 region: CASSLEGQNTEAFF. The DNA of the CDR3 is TGTGCCAGCAGTCTAGAGGGACAGAACACTGAAGCTTTCTTT. The V call is TRBV28, the J call TRBJ1-1, with TRBD1 as a possible D gene (6 bases). The CDR3 spans 14 residues. Germline V gene lookup returns CDR1 MDHEN and CDR2 SYDVKM. Trimming removed 5 bases at V and 1 base at J, with 11 bases between. The variable domain in full, with the rest retrieved from reference TRBV28 and TRBJ1-1, is DVKVTQSSRYLVKRTGEKVFLECVQDMDHENMFWYRQDPGLGLRLIYFSYDVKMKEKGDIPEGYSVSREKKERFSLILESASTNQTSMYLCASSLEGQNTEAFFGQGTRLTVV.